In this sample, the clone carrying this TCR beta chain is medium-sized (0.01 to 0.1%). Its target is unknown. This CDR3 comprises 13 residues. V was pared by 6 bases and J by 4 bases, with 13 bases between. Germline V gives CDR1 SEHNR, CDR2 FQNEAQ (reference sequence). From live CD3+CD8+TCRalphabeta+ cells, four PD-1 and/or TIGIT subsets were sorted. This record comes from a study of circulating CD8 cells and anti-PD-1 response in melanoma. Study context: Anti-PD-1 was first-line therapy for about 50% of the 13 patients. Study-level points and caveats: TIGIT repertoires were least diverse, DNEG repertoires most diverse.

Using approximately 15 ng of total RNA, TCR libraries were made with the QIAseq Immune Repertoire TCR panel. One entry per CDR3 protein results from TCRdb running MiXCR on the reads. This sample yields around 670 distinct CDR3 sequences, of which 6.3% are seen a single time; around an eighth belongs to the top ten. The sample consisted of CD8+ T cells from PBMCs, taken at baseline or after one month of anti-PD-1 therapy (not recorded which). The receptor was derived from a human donor with melanoma. V gene TRBV7-9 combines with J gene TRBJ2-7; D possibly corresponds to TRBD1 (5 bases). CDR3 nucleotides: TGTGCCAGCAGGAGTGAACAGGTGTACGAGCAGTACTTC. It encodes CASRSEQVYEQYF.